The 32 T cell receptor beta chains reported below all come from one sample, sequenced in a study of blood T cell repertoires in COVID-19. Libraries were prepared by immunoSEQ multiplex PCR; TCRdb keeps only in-frame clonotypes and omits some of them. The sample lists about 190,000 clones, just under 90% occurring once. The sample comprised peripheral blood. These receptors were taken from a woman between 65 and 79 years old with COVID-19, enrolled during active disease.

This chain links TRBV19 with TRBJ2-3, with a possible D match to TRBD2 (7 bases). V was cut by 6 bases and J by 2 bases, with 21 bases left in between. Germline assignment: CDR1 LNHDA and CDR2 SQIVND (reference sequence). The CDR3 runs to 17 residues. The CDR3 region has the DNA TGTGCCAGTAGCAGAGAAGGGGGGAGCGGGGCCACAGATACGCAGTATTTT. Translation gives CASSREGGSGATDTQYF.

The chain recombines TRBV20-1 with TRBJ2-7, with no clear D. CDR1 and CDR2 from the germline V gene are DFQATT and SNEGSKA (reference sequence). Trimming took off 3 bases at V and 0 bases at J, with 6 bases between the two ends. CDR3 length equals 12 residues. As DNA, the CDR3 is TGCAGTGCTAGTTCTAGCTCCTACGAGCAGTACTTC. It codes for CSASSSSYEQYF.

This rearrangement joins TRBV18 to TRBJ2-2, with TRBD2 identical over 10 bases. CDR1 and CDR2 from the germline V gene are KGHSH and LQKENI. Trimming removed 2 bases from V and 0 bases from J; junction bases left unmatched: 3. The CDR3 length is 17 residues. The CDR3 nucleotides are TGTGCCAGCTCACCATCTAGCGGGAGACCGAACACCGGGGAGCTGTTTTTT. As protein: CASSPSSGRPNTGELFF.

The chain couples TRBV5-4 to TRBJ1-1; 7 positions agree with TRBD1. CDR1 and CDR2 from the germline V gene are SGHNT and YYREEE (reference sequence). The CDR3 has 16 residues. Trimming took 3 bases from V and 5 from J; bases not matched to a gene: 13. CDR3 bases: TGTGCCAGCAGCTCAGGACCCGGACAGGTAAAAACTGAAGCTTTCTTT. The encoded protein is CASSSGPGQVKTEAFF.

The rearrangement uses TRBV15 and TRBJ2-2, with 9 positions matching TRBD1. Germline CDR1 and CDR2: LNHNV and YYDKDF (reference sequence). The CDR3 sequence is 15 residues long. Trimming took 0 bases from V and 6 from J; bases not matched to a gene: 2. In nucleotides, the CDR3 is TGTGCCACCAGCAGAGATAGGACAGGGGCCGGGGAGCTGTTTTTT. Its protein product is CATSRDRTGAGELFF.

This clone was seen more than once but under ten times. The chain uses TRBV6-1 and TRBJ1-5; D possibly corresponds to TRBD1 (5 bases). Trimming removed 3 bases from V and 0 bases from J, with 12 bases in between. The CDR3 covers 16 residues. Germline CDR1 and CDR2: MNHNS and SASEGT. The CDR3 loop is CASSDRMGHSNQPQHF. CDR3 nucleotides: TGTGCCAGCAGTGACCGCATGGGGCATAGCAATCAGCCCCAGCATTTT.

V usage is TRBV12-3 or TRBV12-4 and J usage is TRBJ2-7, with 11 bases aligning to TRBD2. Trimming took 9 bases from V and 5 from J; bases not matched to a gene: 6. This CDR3 is built from 13 residues. The CDR3 spells CASATSGNHEQYF. The CDR3 DNA is TGTGCCAGTGCGACTAGCGGGAACCACGAGCAGTACTTC.

The chain uses TRBV11-2 and TRBJ1-1; a weak D match, TRBD1 (5 bases). Deletions cut 5 bases from V and 7 bases from J, with 17 bases between. The CDR3 is 14 residues long. Germline CDR1 is SGHAT and CDR2 is FQNNGV. CDR3 protein: CASSHWGGKGEAFF. The CDR3 nucleotides are TGTGCCAGCAGCCATTGGGGGGGAAAAGGTGAAGCTTTCTTT. The full variable domain, completed using reference TRBV11-2 and TRBJ1-1, is EAGVAQSPRYKIIEKRQSVAFWCNPISGHATLYWYQQILGQGPKLLIQFQNNGVVDDSQLPKDRFSAERLKGVDSTLKIQPAKLEDSAVYLCASSHWGGKGEAFFGQGTRLTVV.

This clone was counted once. The J gene is TRBJ2-7, the V gene TRBV11-3; D is ambiguous. Germline CDR1 SGHNT, CDR2 YENEEA. The V gene lost 1 base and the J gene lost 5 bases, with 12 bases spanning the gap. The CDR3 extends over 14 amino acids. The CDR3 sequence: CASSLVSGLHEQYF. CDR3 nucleotide sequence: TGTGCCAGCAGCTTAGTTTCTGGGCTCCACGAGCAGTACTTC. Based on the CDR3 plus reference TRBV11-3 and TRBJ2-7, the full variable domain is EAGVVQSPRYKIIEKKQPVAFWCNPISGHNTLYWYLQNLGQGPELLIRYENEEAVDDSQLPKDRFSAERLKGVDSTLKIQPAELGDSAVYLCASSLVSGLHEQYFGPGTRLTVT.

The V and J genes are TRBV28 and TRBJ1-5; D may be TRBD1 (5 bases). Trimming cost V 8 bases and J 5 bases, with 19 bases left between them. CDR3 size: 15 residues. The germline CDR1 and CDR2 sequences are MDHEN and SYDVKM. The CDR3 region has the DNA TGTGCCAGCTGGTATTTAGGGACTGGTGATCAGCCCCAGCATTTT. It translates to CASWYLGTGDQPQHF. Combining the CDR3 with reference TRBV28 and TRBJ1-5 gives the whole variable domain DVKVTQSSRYLVKRTGEKVFLECVQDMDHENMFWYRQDPGLGLRLIYFSYDVKMKEKGDIPEGYSVSREKKERFSLILESASTNQTSMYLCASWYLGTGDQPQHFGDGTRLSIL.

For this clone: The sample contains more than one DNA sequence encoding this CDR3. This chain links TRBV19 with TRBJ2-7, with 9 bases lining up with TRBD1. Germline CDR1 LNHDA, CDR2 SQIVND (reference sequence). This CDR3 has 14 residues. With V trimmed by 7 bases and J by 1 base, 5 bases remained unmatched. The CDR3 sequence is CASNTGTGSYEQYF. CDR3 in DNA: TGTGCCAGTAACACCGGGACAGGGTCCTACGAGCAGTACTTC.

The chain recombines TRBV3-1 (or the pseudogene TRBV3-2) with TRBJ2-3; no clear D gene. This CDR3 region has 13 residues. V lost 4 bases and J lost 8, with 13 bases in between. Per the germline V gene, CDR1 is LGHDT and CDR2 is YNNKEL (reference sequence). DNA of the CDR3: TGTGCCAGCAGCCGAATATCTCTCGGTACGCAGTATTTT. Encoded protein: CASSRISLGTQYF.

The CDR3 DNA follows: TGTGCCACCAGGCACGTGAGCTCCTATAATTCACCCCTCCACTTT. Its translation is CATRHVSSYNSPLHF. This rearrangement joins TRBV15 to TRBJ1-6; no firm D call. There are 15 residues in the CDR3. The germline gives CDR1 LNHNV, CDR2 YYDKDF (reference sequence). Trimming removed 6 bases from V and 0 bases from J, with 9 bases in between.

The chain carries TRBV28 and TRBJ1-2; 8 nucleotides line up with TRBD1. V trimming: 8 bases; J trimming: 4 bases; junction bases outside the gene matches: 9. The V gene's germline CDR1 is MDHEN and CDR2 SYDVKM. CDR3 length equals 14 residues. The CDR3 region is CASARSTGAYGYTF. DNA of the CDR3: TGTGCCAGCGCAAGGTCGACAGGGGCCTATGGCTACACCTTC.

This chain uses TRBV5-1 with TRBJ1-2; D perhaps matches TRBD1 (6 bases). V was trimmed by 3 bases and J by 3 bases, leaving 12 bases between them. Germline lookup yields CDR1 SGHRS and CDR2 YFSETQ. The CDR3 is 14 residues long. In nucleotides, the CDR3 is TGCGCCAGCAGCTCCCAGGGGACCGACTATGGCTACACCTTC. This sequence encodes CASSSQGTDYGYTF.

The chain uses TRBV18 and TRBJ2-4; D is ambiguous. Per germline, CDR1 KGHSH and CDR2 LQKENI. The V gene lost 3 bases and the J gene lost 5 bases, with 11 bases spanning the gap. CDR3 length: 14 residues. CDR3 sequence reads: CASSPVGTENIQYF. The CDR3 DNA reads TGTGCCAGCTCACCCGTCGGTACAGAAAACATTCAGTACTTC.

The rearrangement joins TRBV28 to TRBJ2-7; 12 bases map to TRBD1. There are 16 residues in the CDR3. V trimming: 10 bases; J trimming: 4 bases; junction bases outside the gene matches: 14. Germline CDR1 MDHEN, CDR2 SYDVKM. For the CDR3, the DNA is TGTGCCATCTCTCGCCCCGGGACAGGGGGCTTTTACGAGCAGTACTTC. This gives the protein CAISRPGTGGFYEQYF. The full variable domain, with the rest looked up from reference TRBV28 and TRBJ2-7, is DVKVTQSSRYLVKRTGEKVFLECVQDMDHENMFWYRQDPGLGLRLIYFSYDVKMKEKGDIPEGYSVSREKKERFSLILESASTNQTSMYLCAISRPGTGGFYEQYFGPGTRLTVT.

V usage is TRBV5-1 and J usage is TRBJ1-2, with TRBD1 identical over 8 bases. Trimming removed 4 bases from V and 7 bases from J; junction bases left unmatched: 6. This CDR3 contains 13 residues. CDR1 is SGHRS and CDR2 is YFSETQ in the germline V gene. The CDR3 here is CASSIGQGGGYTF. CDR3 coding DNA: TGCGCCAGCAGCATCGGACAGGGAGGTGGCTACACCTTC.

The J gene is TRBJ1-5, the V gene TRBV19, with no clear D. CDR1 is LNHDA, CDR2 SQIVND, per germline (reference sequence). The CDR3 consists of 12 residues. Trimming took off 10 bases at V and 2 bases at J, with 9 bases between the two ends. In DNA, the CDR3 is TGTGCCACCCCGGCGGGCAATCAGCCCCAGCATTTT. This sequence encodes CATPAGNQPQHF.

This chain uses TRBV6-6 with TRBJ2-4, with D uncertain. Trimming took off 6 bases at V and 4 bases at J, with 7 bases between the two ends. In germline, CDR1 is MNHNY, CDR2 SVGAGI (reference sequence). The CDR3 length is 12 residues. CDR3 coding DNA: TGTGCCAGCAGCCCCGGGAAAAACATTCAGTACTTC. Its translation is CASSPGKNIQYF.

This clone came up once. The genes are TRBV5-6 and TRBJ2-5; weak D call: TRBD1 (6 bases). V gave up 5 bases and J gave up 2 bases, with 10 bases separating them. CDR3 length: 13 residues. The germline V gene has CDR1 SGHDT and CDR2 YYEEEE. CDR3 sequence: CASRRTAQETQYF. The CDR3 DNA follows: TGTGCCAGCAGGAGGACAGCTCAAGAGACCCAGTACTTC.

The table lists this clone with a count of one. This chain connects TRBV29-1 to TRBJ2-3; D might be TRBD2 (5 bases). Per the germline V gene, CDR1 is SQVTM and CDR2 is ANQGSEA. Trimming cost V 6 bases and J 6 bases, with 13 bases left between them. The CDR3 runs 12 residues. DNA for the CDR3: TGCAGCGTCGAGGGAGCGATGGATACGCAGTATTTT. Translated, it gives CSVEGAMDTQYF.

The gene calls are TRBV5-4 and TRBJ1-3; tentative D call: TRBD1 (6 bases). In germline, CDR1 is SGHNT, CDR2 YYREEE (reference sequence). V lost 2 bases and J lost 2, with 8 bases in between. The CDR3 runs to 14 residues. CDR3 sequence: CASSFGGTGNTIYF. The CDR3, as DNA: TGTGCCAGCAGCTTTGGGGGCACTGGAAACACCATATATTTT.

This rearrangement joins TRBV10-1 to TRBJ2-1; D is possibly TRBD2 (6 bases). CDR1 and CDR2 from the germline V gene are WNHNN and SYGVQD (reference sequence). Trimming left V 0 bases short and J 8 bases short, with 17 bases between. This CDR3 spans 16 amino acids. CDR3 region: CASSESEGINPYEQFF. CDR3 nucleotide sequence: TGCGCCAGCAGTGAGTCGGAGGGTATCAATCCATATGAGCAGTTCTTC.

The chain combines TRBV28 with TRBJ2-7; 9 nucleotides agree with TRBD2. The CDR3 runs to 14 residues. The V and J ends lost 7 bases and 3 bases, in that order; junction bases with no gene match: 7. The V gene's germline CDR1 is MDHEN and CDR2 SYDVKM. CDR3 in DNA: TGTGCCAGCAACTCCTTAGCGGGAGACTACGAGCAGTACTTC. Amino acids: CASNSLAGDYEQYF.

The rearrangement links TRBV2 to TRBJ2-3; a weak D match, TRBD1 (6 bases). The CDR3 runs to 15 residues. CDR1 and CDR2 from the germline V gene are SNHLY and FYNNEI. V lost 5 bases and J lost 4, with 16 bases in between. The CDR3 loop reads CASSTGNPLADTQYF. CDR3 DNA sequence: TGTGCCAGCAGTACAGGGAACCCTCTGGCAGATACGCAGTATTTT.

This clone is a singleton in its sample. The chain couples TRBV30 to TRBJ1-5; D is undetermined. This CDR3 has 17 amino acids. Germline CDR1 GTSNPN, CDR2 SVGIG (reference sequence). V lost 0 bases, J lost 0 bases, and 15 bases lay in between. CDR3 region: CAWSVRQLTFSNQPQHF. DNA of the CDR3: TGTGCCTGGAGTGTGAGGCAGCTCACCTTTAGCAATCAGCCCCAGCATTTT.

The chain couples TRBV28 to TRBJ2-5; D perhaps matches TRBD1 (6 bases). The V gene's germline CDR1 is MDHEN and CDR2 SYDVKM. V dropped 7 bases and J dropped 6 bases, with 12 bases sitting between them. The CDR3 extends over 12 amino acids. CDR3 sequence: CASNTQGKTQYF. The CDR3 coding sequence is TGTGCCAGCAACACCCAGGGGAAGACCCAGTACTTC.

The chain couples TRBV5-1 to TRBJ1-2; D possibly corresponds to TRBD1 (6 bases). Germline V lookup: CDR1 SGHRS, CDR2 YFSETQ. This CDR3 has 15 residues. The V and J ends lost 0 bases and 5 bases respectively, with 14 bases between them. CDR3 in amino acids: CASSLEGGAPYGYTF. In DNA, the CDR3 is TGCGCCAGCAGCTTGGAAGGGGGGGCGCCTTATGGCTACACCTTC.

The rearrangement joins TRBV29-1 to TRBJ1-2; 7 nucleotides line up with TRBD1. CDR3 length equals 12 residues. V dropped 5 bases and J dropped 4; count of bases not matched to a gene: 4. Germline values: CDR1 SQVTM, CDR2 ANQGSEA. CDR3 coding DNA: TGCAGCGTTACAGGGGCGGCCTATGGCTACACCTTC. This encodes CSVTGAAYGYTF.

This clone was detected only once. The V and J genes are TRBV9 and TRBJ1-3; 8 bases line up with TRBD1. J lost 4 bases, V lost 4 bases, and 4 bases had no gene match. CDR3 length: 14 amino acids. CDR1 SGDLS and CDR2 YYNGEE come from the germline V gene. As DNA, the CDR3 is TGTGCCAGCAGCATACAGGGGGAGGGAAACACCATATATTTT. Translation gives CASSIQGEGNTIYF.

The chain recombines TRBV5-1 with TRBJ2-7; no reliable D call. The CDR3 is 14 amino acids. Germline values: CDR1 SGHRS, CDR2 YFSETQ. The V gene lost 2 bases and the J gene lost 1 base, with 10 bases spanning the gap. Written as DNA, the CDR3 is TGCGCCAGCAGCTTCCGGGTATCATCCTACGAGCAGTACTTC. Encoded protein: CASSFRVSSYEQYF. The entire variable domain, with the rest obtained from reference TRBV5-1 and TRBJ2-7, is as follows: KAGVTQTPRYLIKTRGQQVTLSCSPISGHRSVSWYQQTPGQGLQFLFEYFSETQRNKGNFPGRFSGRQFSNSRSEMNVSTLELGDSALYLCASSFRVSSYEQYFGPGTRLTVT.